Listed here are 11 T cell receptor beta chains from one sample, sequenced in a study of blood T cell repertoires in COVID-19. Assay: immunoSEQ multiplex PCR; the TCRdb copy retains only in-frame clones and omits some. The table shows 120,000 to 150,000 clones, with approximately 83% occurring only once. Material for sequencing was peripheral blood. The receptors shown here come from a woman aged 60-70 years with COVID-19, enrolled during active disease.

The chain links TRBV7-8 to TRBJ2-1; a weak D match, TRBD1 (6 bases). Germline loops: CDR1 SGHVS, CDR2 FQNEAQ. The CDR3 sequence is 15 residues long. V shed 4 bases and J shed 7 bases, with 17 bases lying between them. The CDR3: CASSSPGQSQNEQFF. CDR3 nucleotides: TGTGCCAGCAGCTCTCCGGGACAAAGTCAGAATGAGCAGTTCTTC.

The chain combines TRBV4-1 with TRBJ2-1; 16 bases match TRBD2. V shed 2 bases and J 9 bases; nucleotides not matched to a gene: 10. Germline CDR1 MGHRA, CDR2 YSYEKL. CDR3 size: 18 residues. The CDR3 spells CASSQFTGTSGGGGEQFF. The CDR3 coding sequence is TGCGCCAGCAGCCAATTTACCGGGACTAGCGGGGGGGGTGGTGAGCAGTTCTTC.

The chain carries TRBV18 and TRBJ2-7; D is unresolved. The length of the CDR3 is 13 residues. The germline V and J ends were trimmed by 4 bases and 2 bases, with 9 bases remaining between them. Germline CDR1 KGHSH, CDR2 LQKENI. CDR3 amino acids: CASSLSSAYEQYF. CDR3 coding DNA: TGTGCCAGCTCACTAAGTTCGGCCTACGAGCAGTACTTC.

The rearrangement links TRBV19 to TRBJ2-7; maybe TRBD1 (6 bases). The V end was cut by 7 bases, the J end by 0 bases, with 13 bases between. The germline V gene encodes CDR1 LNHDA and CDR2 SQIVND (reference sequence). CDR3 length: 14 amino acids. The CDR3 sequence: CASKGQLDSYEQYF. Written as DNA, the CDR3 is TGTGCCAGTAAGGGACAATTAGACTCCTACGAGCAGTACTTC. The variable domain in full, completed from reference TRBV19 and TRBJ2-7, reads DGGITQSPKYLFRKEGQNVTLSCEQNLNHDAMYWYRQDPGQGLRLIYYSQIVNDFQKGDIAEGYSVSREKKESFPLTVTSAQKNPTAFYLCASKGQLDSYEQYFGPGTRLTVT.

The V and J genes are TRBV19 and TRBJ2-3, with D possibly TRBD2 on 5 matching bases. CDR1 is LNHDA and CDR2 is SQIVND in the germline V gene (reference sequence). V lost 4 bases and J 4 bases, leaving 6 bases between the germline ends. This CDR3 is built from 12 residues. The CDR3 protein is CASSKLADTQYF. CDR3 nucleotides: TGTGCCAGTAGTAAACTAGCAGATACGCAGTATTTT.

The gene calls are TRBV24-1 and TRBJ2-2, with 9 positions matching TRBD2. V lost 8 bases, J lost 5 bases, and 11 bases stayed unmatched. Looked up from germline, CDR1 is KGHDR and CDR2 is SFDVKD. This CDR3 is built from 16 residues. CDR3 DNA sequence: TGTGCCACCACGGAGGCGGCGGGGGGGCCGACCGGGGAGCTGTTTTTT. This sequence encodes CATTEAAGGPTGELFF.

V is TRBV6-5 and J is TRBJ1-1; D remains unclear. V was shortened by 6 bases and J by 8 bases, with 10 bases between the two germline ends. This CDR3 has 11 residues. Germline V gene data show CDR1 as MNHEY and CDR2 as SVGAGI. The CDR3 is CASRQSAEAFF. Written as DNA, the CDR3 is TGTGCCAGCAGGCAGTCAGCGGAAGCTTTCTTT.

This clone was counted a few times. CDR3 sequence: CASSVDYRENIQYF. CDR3 bases: TGTGCCAGCAGCGTAGACTATAGGGAAAACATTCAGTACTTC. The rearrangement uses TRBV5-6 and TRBJ2-4; a possible D gene is TRBD2 (5 bases). Germline V gene lookup returns CDR1 SGHDT and CDR2 YYEEEE. CDR3 length equals 14 residues. V lost 4 bases to trimming and J lost 5 bases, with 13 bases between them. Complete variable domain (other parts from reference TRBV5-6 and TRBJ2-4): DAGVTQSPTHLIKTRGQQVTLRCSPKSGHDTVSWYQQALGQGPQFIFQYYEEEERQRGNFPDRFSGHQFPNYSSELNVNALLLGDSALYLCASSVDYRENIQYFGAGTRLSVL.

The chain carries TRBV20-1 and TRBJ2-7, with 7 bases aligning to TRBD2. V was clipped by 3 bases and J by 1 base; unmatched bases: 12. The CDR3 has 16 amino acids. The germline gives CDR1 DFQATT, CDR2 SNEGSKA (reference sequence). The CDR3 nucleotides read TGCAGTGCTAGTTTATCGAGCGGGGTTGCTTCCTACGAGCAGTACTTC. Its translation is CSASLSSGVASYEQYF.

The chain joins TRBV15 to TRBJ2-3, with 7 bases fitting TRBD2. The length of the CDR3 is 16 residues. The germline CDR1 and CDR2 sequences are LNHNV and YYDKDF (reference sequence). V lost 0 bases and J lost 4; bases outside the gene matches: 7. DNA for the CDR3: TGTGCCACCAGCAGAGATCTGGCGGGGGTCCCAGATACGCAGTATTTT. It specifies CATSRDLAGVPDTQYF.

This clone was counted only a few times. The chain couples TRBV5-1 to TRBJ1-2; TRBD1 matches at 11 bases. The junction had 8 bases not matched to a gene; V was cut back by 2 bases and J by 5 bases. The CDR3 has 16 residues. Germline V gives CDR1 SGHRS, CDR2 YFSETQ. The CDR3 region is CASSLGQGARGYGYTF. Here the CDR3 DNA reads TGCGCCAGCAGCTTAGGACAGGGGGCGCGAGGGTATGGCTACACCTTC. Full variable domain (rest looked up from reference TRBV5-1 and TRBJ1-2): KAGVTQTPRYLIKTRGQQVTLSCSPISGHRSVSWYQQTPGQGLQFLFEYFSETQRNKGNFPGRFSGRQFSNSRSEMNVSTLELGDSALYLCASSLGQGARGYGYTFGSGTRLTVV.